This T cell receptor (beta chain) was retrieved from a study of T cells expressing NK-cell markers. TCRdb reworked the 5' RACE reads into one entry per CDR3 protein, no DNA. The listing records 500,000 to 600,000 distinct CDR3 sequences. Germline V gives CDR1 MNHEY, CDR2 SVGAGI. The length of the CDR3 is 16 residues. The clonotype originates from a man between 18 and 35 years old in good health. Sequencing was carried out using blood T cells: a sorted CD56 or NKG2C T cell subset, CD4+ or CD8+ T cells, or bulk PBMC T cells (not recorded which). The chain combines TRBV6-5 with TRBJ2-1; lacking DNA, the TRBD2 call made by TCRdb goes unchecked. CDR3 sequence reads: CASSYVTTADDDEQFF.